The 24 T cell receptor beta chains given below trace back to one sample, sequenced in a study of tumor-infiltrating lymphocytes in localized non-small cell lung cancer. Some clones are missing from TCRdb's copy, which holds only in-frame ones; the method was immunoSEQ multiplex PCR. Here the sample spans roughly 15,000 clones, around 70% being singletons. Sequences were obtained from uninvolved lung tissue not adjacent to the tumor. All receptors derive from a human donor with non-small cell lung cancer.

The V and J genes are TRBV9 and TRBJ2-7, with 10 bases identical to TRBD2. The V segment lost 5 bases and the J segment 3 bases; nucleotides outside the gene matches: 8. The CDR3 contains 15 residues. The germline CDR1 and CDR2 sequences are SGDLS and YYNGEE. The CDR3 nucleotides are TGTGCCAGCAGTGCCAGCGGGAGGGCCAACTACGAGCAGTACTTC. Amino acid sequence: CASSASGRANYEQYF.

V is TRBV6-5 and J is TRBJ1-1; the match to TRBD1 covers 8 bases. The CDR3 extends over 14 amino acids. From germline, CDR1 is MNHEY and CDR2 SVGAGI. Unmatched junction bases numbered 9, after V lost 8 bases and J lost 4 bases. The CDR3, as DNA: TGTGCCAGCCAACTTCACAGGGGGACCACTGAAGCTTTCTTT. This gives the protein CASQLHRGTTEAFF.

The chain combines TRBV5-6 with TRBJ1-5; the D gene is possibly TRBD1 (6 bases). The germline V gene encodes CDR1 SGHDT and CDR2 YYEEEE. This CDR3 is 16 amino acids long. Trimming removed 0 bases at V and 5 bases at J, with 15 bases between. CDR3 nucleotide sequence: TGTGCCAGCAGCTTGGGGACAGCCTCGATTTATCAGCCCCAGCATTTT. It specifies CASSLGTASIYQPQHF.

This chain connects TRBV2 to TRBJ2-5; tentatively, D is TRBD2 (6 bases). CDR1 and CDR2 from the germline V gene are SNHLY and FYNNEI. Trimming took off 8 bases at V and 3 bases at J, with 7 bases between the two ends. The CDR3 contains 11 residues. Here the CDR3 reads CASGGKETQYF. Written as DNA, the CDR3 is TGTGCCAGCGGAGGGAAAGAGACCCAGTACTTC. The complete variable domain, with remaining parts taken from reference TRBV2 and TRBJ2-5, reads EPEVTQTPSHQVTQMGQEVILRCVPISNHLYFYWYRQILGQKVEFLVSFYNNEISEKSEIFDDQFSVERPDGSNFTLKIRSTKLEDSAMYFCASGGKETQYFGPGTRLLVL.

This clone has a single count. The chain has TRBV19 and TRBJ2-1; TRBD1 agrees at 8 bases. With 5 bases clipped from V and 1 base from J, the junction kept 4 bases outside the gene matches. The CDR3 length is 15 residues. Germline CDR1 reads LNHDA; CDR2 reads SQIVND (reference sequence). The CDR3 protein is CASSLQGASYNEQFF. As DNA, the CDR3 is TGTGCCAGTAGTCTTCAGGGGGCGTCCTACAATGAGCAGTTCTTC.

V gene TRBV6-1 combines with J gene TRBJ2-7; 11 bases fit TRBD1. The V gene end was trimmed by 7 bases and the J gene end by 5 bases; junction bases not matched to a gene: 7. Germline V CDR1 and CDR2: MNHNS, SASEGT. CDR3 length: 14 amino acids. The CDR3 spells CASTPGQGGHEQYF. CDR3 nucleotide sequence: TGTGCCAGCACCCCGGGACAGGGGGGTCACGAGCAGTACTTC.

V gene TRBV5-1 combines with J gene TRBJ2-5; no firm D call. Germline V gene lookup returns CDR1 SGHRS and CDR2 YFSETQ. V lost 3 bases and J 5 bases, leaving 11 bases between the germline ends. The CDR3 spans 13 residues. Here the CDR3 reads CASSSAPAETQYF. In nucleotides, the CDR3 is TGCGCCAGCAGCTCGGCCCCCGCGGAGACCCAGTACTTC.

The rearrangement links TRBV15 to TRBJ1-6; 8 bases line up with TRBD1. Losses at the gene ends were 4 bases for V and 0 bases for J; bases not matched to a gene: 8. This CDR3 region has 18 residues. Germline CDR1 and CDR2: LNHNV and YYDKDF (reference sequence). The CDR3 DNA follows: TGTGCCACCAGCACCAGGACAGGGAAAAGCTCCTATAATTCACCCCTCCACTTT. Translating gives CATSTRTGKSSYNSPLHF. Using reference TRBV15 and TRBJ1-6 for the parts outside the CDR3, the full variable domain is DAMVIQNPRYQVTQFGKPVTLSCSQTLNHNVMYWYQQKSSQAPKLLFHYYDKDFNNEADTPDNFQSRRPNTSFCFLDIRSPGLGDTAMYLCATSTRTGKSSYNSPLHFGNGTRLTVT.

In DNA form, the CDR3 reads TGCGCCAGCAGCTATGAGGGAGTTGGGCCTGGGGCCTCTGGAAACACCATATATTTT. The encoded protein is CASSYEGVGPGASGNTIYF. This chain uses TRBV5-1 with TRBJ1-3, with a possible D match to TRBD1 (5 bases). The CDR3 runs to 19 residues. CDR1 and CDR2 from the germline V gene are SGHRS and YFSETQ. Deletions cut 3 bases from V and 0 bases from J, with 22 bases between.

This chain links TRBV6-4 with TRBJ2-1, with 11 bases fitting TRBD1. The CDR3 is 15 amino acids. With 0 bases clipped from V and 6 bases from J, the junction kept 1 base outside the gene matches. Germline CDR1 reads MRHNA; CDR2 reads SNTAGT. The CDR3, as DNA: TGTGCCAGCAGTGACTCCGGGACAGGGGGCAATGAGCAGTTCTTC. Amino acids: CASSDSGTGGNEQFF.

This clone was observed a single time. The chain carries TRBV19 and TRBJ2-5, with 8 nucleotides matching TRBD1. V was pared by 5 bases and J by 2 bases, with 10 bases of the junction left unmatched. Germline assignment: CDR1 LNHDA and CDR2 SQIVND (reference sequence). The CDR3 loop spans 16 amino acids. The CDR3 DNA reads as TGTGCCAGTAGTTACTCCGGGACAGGATATCAAGAGACCCAGTACTTC. It encodes CASSYSGTGYQETQYF.

This clone counts as medium-sized. CDR3 DNA sequence: TGCGCCAGCAGCCAACACCCGGAAGCTAGCGGGACCTACGAGCAGTACTTC. Its translation: CASSQHPEASGTYEQYF. The chain combines TRBV4-3 with TRBJ2-7, with 9 bases identical to TRBD2. The CDR3 has 17 amino acids. Germline CDR1 reads LGHNA; CDR2 reads YSLEER. V was pared by 2 bases and J by 2 bases, with 10 bases of the junction left unmatched.

The rearrangement joins TRBV7-2 to TRBJ2-1; D is perhaps TRBD1 (6 bases). The CDR3 runs to 15 residues. Germline V gene lookup returns CDR1 SGHTA and CDR2 FQGNSA. Trimming left V 5 bases short and J 13 bases short, with 24 bases between. This chain's CDR3 is CASSRTGNLSPSQFF. The CDR3 DNA reads as TGTGCCAGCAGCCGCACAGGGAACTTGAGCCCCAGCCAGTTCTTC.

The chain couples TRBV5-6 to TRBJ2-7; TRBD1 is a possible D gene (5 bases). Germline lookup yields CDR1 SGHDT and CDR2 YYEEEE. Trimming left V 0 bases short and J 5 bases short, with 18 bases between. The CDR3 is 16 amino acids. DNA of the CDR3: TGTGCCAGCAGCTTGGCCGTCCAGGGTGAGTTCCACGAGCAGTACTTC. Its protein is CASSLAVQGEFHEQYF.

The gene calls are TRBV4-3 and TRBJ2-1; TRBD2 matches 7 bases. Germline CDR1 LGHNA, CDR2 YSLEER. The CDR3 spans 17 residues. Trimming took 0 bases from V and 0 from J; bases not matched to a gene: 5. As DNA, the CDR3 is TGCGCCAGCAGCCAAGATGTAGGCGGGAGCTCCTACAATGAGCAGTTCTTC. It yields the protein CASSQDVGGSSYNEQFF.

A single count supports this clone. This sequence joins TRBV11-3 and TRBJ2-1, with D unresolved. V lost 0 bases and J 7 bases, leaving 16 bases between the germline ends. Germline-derived CDR1 and CDR2 are SGHNT and YENEEA. The CDR3 spans 16 residues. The CDR3 sequence is CASSLDGPLPGNEQFF. CDR3 sequence (DNA): TGTGCCAGCAGCTTAGACGGCCCACTCCCTGGAAATGAGCAGTTCTTC.

The chain links TRBV9 to TRBJ1-5, with 7 nucleotides matching TRBD1. Germline CDR1 SGDLS, CDR2 YYNGEE. The CDR3 runs 14 residues. With V trimmed by 3 bases and J by 9 bases, 9 bases remained unmatched. The CDR3 DNA reads as TGTGCCAGCAGCGACGGGACAGCTACCGGGCCCCAGCATTTT. This sequence encodes CASSDGTATGPQHF.

The CDR3 sequence: CASRRRGQGIYYGYTF. CDR3 bases: TGTGCCAGCAGGCGCCGAGGGCAGGGGATTTACTATGGCTACACCTTC. The chain has TRBV28 and TRBJ1-2; the D gene is possibly TRBD1 (6 bases). V lost 6 bases and J lost 3, with 20 bases in between. Germline V CDR1 and CDR2: MDHEN, SYDVKM. The CDR3 extends over 16 amino acids.

The gene calls are TRBV7-6 and TRBJ2-5; the match to TRBD2 covers 10 bases. The CDR3 contains 16 residues. The trim removed 2 bases at V and 0 bases at J, leaving 3 bases unmatched. From germline, CDR1 is SGHVS and CDR2 FNYEAQ. Written as DNA, the CDR3 is TGTGCCAGCAGCTTACAGACTAGCGGGTACCAAGAGACCCAGTACTTC. Translated, it gives CASSLQTSGYQETQYF.

The chain has TRBV6-1 and TRBJ2-2; 9 nucleotides match TRBD2. From germline, CDR1 is MNHNS and CDR2 SASEGT. V lost 4 bases and J lost 4; bases outside the gene matches: 1. This CDR3 has 14 residues. In DNA form, the CDR3 reads TGTGCCAGCAGTGTACTAGCGGGCACCGGGGAGCTGTTTTTT. Translated, it gives CASSVLAGTGELFF.

The rearrangement links TRBV30 to TRBJ2-3, with 8 bases aligning to TRBD1. The J segment lost 3 bases and the V segment lost 3 bases, leaving 5 bases of the junction unmatched. The CDR3 contains 14 residues. The V gene's germline CDR1 is GTSNPN and CDR2 SVGIG (reference sequence). The CDR3 loop is CAWRRTGWTDTQYF. As DNA, the CDR3 is TGTGCCTGGAGACGGACAGGGTGGACAGATACGCAGTATTTT.

The J gene is TRBJ2-5, the V gene TRBV30; D not resolved. This CDR3 comprises 13 residues. The germline V gene has CDR1 GTSNPN and CDR2 SVGIG (reference sequence). Trimming took 1 base from V and 5 from J, leaving 11 bases between them. Here the CDR3 DNA reads TGTGCCTGGAGTGCGGGCCCCTCGGAGACCCAGTACTTC. This translates into CAWSAGPSETQYF.

The V gene is TRBV18, the J gene TRBJ2-7; D could derive from TRBD1 or TRBD2 (5 bases each). Germline CDR1 and CDR2: KGHSH and LQKENI. The CDR3 loop spans 13 amino acids. Trimming stripped 3 bases from V and 6 bases from J, with 12 bases between. The CDR3 DNA sequence: TGTGCCAGCTCACCTTCGGGGACGGCCGAGCAGTACTTC. Its protein product is CASSPSGTAEQYF. Full variable domain (rest looked up from reference TRBV18 and TRBJ2-7): NAGVMQNPRHLVRRRGQEARLRCSPMKGHSHVYWYRQLPEEGLKFMVYLQKENIIDESGMPKERFSAEFPKEGPSILRIQQVVRGDSAAYFCASSPSGTAEQYFGPGTRLTVT.

The chain links TRBV9 to TRBJ2-1; 7 bases fit TRBD2. This CDR3 contains 12 residues. Unmatched junction bases numbered 3, after V lost 3 bases and J lost 9 bases. Germline lookup yields CDR1 SGDLS and CDR2 YYNGEE. This chain's CDR3 is CASSGSGFEQFF. Written as DNA, the CDR3 is TGTGCCAGCAGCGGTAGCGGGTTTGAGCAGTTCTTC.